The 8 T cell receptor beta chains reported below all come from one sample, sequenced in a study of beta chain features in type 1 diabetes. Reverse transcription of all isolated RNA meant that expressed TCRB transcripts were sequenced. The method was immunoSEQ multiplex PCR; TCRdb's version includes in-frame clones alone and lacks a portion of them. The table shows 350,000 to 450,000 clones, with roughly 16% occurring only once. The sequenced sample was naive CD4+ T cells from blood. These receptors were taken from a woman aged 18-30 years in good health.

This clone showed up just a few times. For the CDR3, the DNA is TGTGCCAGCAGCTATGTTCCGGGACAGGGGAACTATGGCTACACCTTC. This sequence encodes CASSYVPGQGNYGYTF. The chain couples TRBV5-4 to TRBJ1-2; 10 positions match TRBD1. The CDR3 contains 16 residues. Germline loops: CDR1 SGHNT, CDR2 YYREEE (reference sequence). J lost 2 bases, V lost 3 bases, and 7 bases had no gene match.

This clone was seen a handful of times. DNA of the CDR3: TGCGCCAGCAGCCAAGCCATAGACTACGAGCAGTACTTC. Amino acids: CASSQAIDYEQYF. The rearrangement joins TRBV4-3 to TRBJ2-7; D is unresolved. This CDR3 is built from 13 residues. With 1 base removed from V and 3 bases from J, the gap between germline ends came to 7 bases. The germline V gene has CDR1 LGHNA and CDR2 YSLEER.

This chain joins TRBV30 and TRBJ1-1; possibly TRBD1 for D (6 bases). Per the germline V gene, CDR1 is GTSNPN and CDR2 is SVGIG (reference sequence). CDR3 length: 14 amino acids. Deletions cut 8 bases from V and 0 bases from J, with 16 bases between. This CDR3 reads CAQLTGYLNTEAFF. The DNA for the CDR3 is TGTGCCCAGCTGACAGGCTATTTGAACACTGAAGCTTTCTTT.

This chain links TRBV28 with TRBJ2-5; 10 nucleotides match TRBD2. Germline CDR1 reads MDHEN; CDR2 reads SYDVKM. The ends lost 4 bases at V and 2 bases at J; junction bases unmatched: 7. The CDR3 extends over 16 amino acids. CDR3 sequence reads: CASSWWTSGTQETQYF. The CDR3, as DNA: TGTGCCAGCAGTTGGTGGACTAGCGGAACACAAGAGACCCAGTACTTC.

This sequence joins TRBV7-2 and TRBJ2-3, with 7 bases matching TRBD2. In germline, CDR1 is SGHTA, CDR2 FQGNSA. The CDR3 length is 16 residues. The trim removed 0 bases at V and 2 bases at J, leaving 5 bases unmatched. This CDR3 reads CASSLAGGGVTDTQYF. CDR3 in DNA: TGTGCCAGCAGCTTAGCCGGGGGAGGGGTCACAGATACGCAGTATTTT.

The CDR3 DNA reads as TGTGCCAGCAGCCCGACAGGGGTGTGGGAGCAGTACTTC. Translated: CASSPTGVWEQYF. This chain joins TRBV7-9 and TRBJ2-7; 8 nucleotides agree with TRBD1. This CDR3 comprises 13 residues. Per the germline V gene, CDR1 is SEHNR and CDR2 is FQNEAQ (reference sequence). The V and J ends lost 5 bases and 7 bases, in that order; junction bases with no gene match: 7.

V usage is TRBV19 and J usage is TRBJ2-2; a possible D gene is TRBD2 (5 bases). There are 15 residues in the CDR3. The germline gives CDR1 LNHDA, CDR2 SQIVND (reference sequence). Deletions cut 3 bases from V and 7 bases from J, with 15 bases between. CDR3 in DNA: TGTGCCAGTAGTATTTCGAGGGTTTTGCACGGGGAGCTGTTTTTT. This codes for CASSISRVLHGELFF.

CDR3 in DNA: TGTGCCTGGAGTGTACTTAGTCTCTATGGCTACACCTTC. It specifies CAWSVLSLYGYTF. V and J are TRBV30 and TRBJ1-2; D gene ambiguous. Between the trimmed V and J ends, which lost 0 bases and 4 bases, there was a span of 9 bases. This CDR3 comprises 13 residues. CDR1 is GTSNPN, CDR2 SVGIG, per germline (reference sequence).